Below, one TCR beta chain is given with its context. Its antigen is unidentified. The data were taken from a study of CD8+ T cells in alopecia areata. Whole-study findings and limits: Mice showed clearer TCR sharing than patients did, a gap that was possibly HLA-related. Since there was just one nonresponder, nobody can yet say how baseline CD8+ expansion ties to response.

V lost 8 bases, J lost 3 bases, and 6 bases stayed unmatched. From germline, CDR1 is LNHDA and CDR2 SQIVND (reference sequence). The CDR3 length is 13 residues. Following RNA extraction, reverse transcription yielded cDNA that acted as the sequencing template. TCRdb's table, derived via immunoSEQ multiplex PCR, lists solely in-frame clones and lacks some. The profile shows over 150,000 clones, about 55% of them singletons. Noted treatment: oral pan-JAK inhibitor, 5-10 mg twice daily. The source was CD8+ T cells sorted from blood, collected at week 24, from a patient treated with tofacitinib. The chain carries TRBV19 and TRBJ1-2; TRBD1 matches at 7 bases. This TCR derives from a human donor with alopecia areata. The CDR3 is CASSRQGDYGYTF. For the CDR3, the DNA is TGTGCCAGTTCCAGACAGGGAGACTATGGCTACACCTTC.